This T cell receptor (beta chain) emerged from a study of blood T cell repertoires in COVID-19. Data came from immunoSEQ multiplex PCR; TCRdb stores just in-frame clones and leaves some out. The data show 150,000 to 200,000 clones, 80% to 90% seen once. Germline V gives CDR1 SGHAT, CDR2 FQDESV (reference sequence). The CDR3 covers 15 residues. V was trimmed by 5 bases and J by 2 bases, leaving 13 bases between them. This sequence was found in a human donor in a cohort sampled during active COVID-19. V gene TRBV11-1 combines with J gene TRBJ2-1, with D possibly being TRBD1 (5 bases). Sequencing used peripheral blood. CDR3 amino acids: CASSPQGGPYNEQFF. The CDR3 DNA is TGTGCCAGCAGCCCCCAGGGCGGACCCTACAATGAGCAGTTCTTC.